Listed below are T cell receptor beta chains from one sample, sequenced in a study of OX40 agonist ivuxolimab in advanced cancers. Clones were sequenced by immunoSEQ multiplex PCR, and TCRdb holds only the in-frame ones, with some missing. This table holds more than 80,000 clones, around 90% found once. Specimen: CD4+ or CD8+ T cells sorted from blood, collected in a trial of the OX40 agonist ivuxolimab. These receptors all come from an adult with an advanced solid tumor such as melanoma, head and neck, liver or kidney cancer. CDR3s include the opening cysteine and the closing phenylalanine or tryptophan. D genes are given only for firm matches.

d_call j_call v_call cdr3_aa cdr3_nt
- TRBJ2-7 TRBV10-3 CAISGQTSYEQYF TGTGCCATCAGTGGACAAACCTCCTACGAGCAGTACTTC
TRBD1 TRBJ1-1 TRBV27 CASRPGTGNVESEAFF TGTGCCAGCAGACCGGGGACAGGGAACGTTGAGTCGGAAGCTTTCTTT
TRBD1 TRBJ1-4 TRBV6-6 CASSSTGWEANEKLFF TGTGCCAGCAGTTCGACAGGGTGGGAGGCTAATGAAAAACTGTTTTTT
- TRBJ1-2 TRBV9 CASSVGDYGYTF TGTGCCAGCAGCGTAGGGGACTATGGCTACACCTTC
- TRBJ1-2 TRBV5-4 CASSPVGGYGYTF TGTGCCAGCAGCCCCGTCGGGGGCTATGGCTACACCTTC
- TRBJ1-2 TRBV7-9 CASSFSGEYGYTF TGTGCCAGCAGCTTCTCAGGGGAATATGGCTACACCTTC
TRBD1 TRBJ2-1 TRBV5-1 CASSLTGDGHEQFF TGCGCCAGCAGCTTGACAGGGGATGGTCATGAGCAGTTCTTC
TRBD2 TRBJ2-2 TRBV18 CASSRLAGGPQNTGELFF TGTGCCAGCTCAAGACTAGCGGGAGGGCCGCAGAACACCGGGGAGCTGTTTTTT
- TRBJ2-7 TRBV11-2 CASSLAQGWYEQYF TGTGCCAGCAGCTTAGCTCAGGGGTGGTACGAGCAGTACTTC
TRBD1 TRBJ1-2 TRBV5-1 CASSSSTGAYGYTF TGCGCCAGCAGCTCATCTACAGGGGCCTATGGCTACACCTTC
- TRBJ1-2 TRBV4-2 CASSQDGTDAEGYTF TGTGCCAGCAGCCAAGACGGGACGGACGCGGAGGGCTACACCTTC
- TRBJ2-1 TRBV11-2 CASSQSRRSSYNEQFF TGTGCCAGCAGCCAGAGCAGGAGAAGCTCCTACAATGAGCAGTTCTTC
- TRBJ1-5 TRBV30 CAWTPGSGQPQHF TGTGCCTGGACCCCGGGCAGTGGTCAGCCCCAGCATTTT
- TRBJ1-4 TRBV28 CASSYGELENEKLFF TGTGCCAGCAGTTATGGGGAACTGGAGAATGAAAAACTGTTTTTT
- TRBJ1-5 TRBV2 CASSEDRQGGQPQHF TGTGCCAGCAGTGAAGACAGGCAGGGAGGACAGCCCCAGCATTTT
- TRBJ2-2 TRBV28 CASSFWAGELFF TGTGCCAGCAGTTTTTGGGCCGGGGAGCTGTTTTTT
- TRBJ2-1 TRBV12-5 CASGLVQDEQFF TGTGCTAGTGGTTTGGTACAGGATGAGCAGTTCTTC
- TRBJ2-7 TRBV5-1 CASSLGGRGEQYF TGCGCCAGCAGCTTGGGGGGGCGCGGCGAGCAGTACTTC